Below, 23 T cell receptor beta chains from the same sample are listed, as sequenced in a study of T cells in Graves' hyperthyroidism and ophthalmopathy. The CDR3 regions of TCR beta were amplified from RNA transcripts. The TCR CDR3 first-round RT-PCR relied on the HTBI primer set. TCRdb reprocessed the multiplex PCR reads with MiXCR, giving one entry per CDR3 protein. The sample carries 490,000 or so distinct CDR3 sequences, 40% to 50% recorded once. Sequences were obtained from peripheral blood or thyroid tissue (not recorded which). The receptor source for this set is an adult woman with Graves' disease, either hyperthyroidism or ophthalmopathy (not recorded which).

The rearrangement uses TRBV10-3 and TRBJ1-2; D perhaps matches TRBD1 (5 bases). Trimming took 2 bases from V and 0 from J, leaving 10 bases between them. The CDR3 covers 15 residues. Germline V gene lookup returns CDR1 ENHRY and CDR2 SYGVKD. CDR3 DNA sequence: TGTGCCATCAGTGAGGGACATCCAGCTAACTATGGCTACACCTTC. Translated, it gives CAISEGHPANYGYTF.

V gene TRBV28 combines with J gene TRBJ1-1; the D gene is possibly TRBD1 (6 bases). V lost 11 bases and J 5 bases, leaving 18 bases between the germline ends. Germline V gene data show CDR1 as MDHEN and CDR2 as SYDVKM. The CDR3 length is 13 residues. CDR3 DNA sequence: TGTGCCGGGGCCCGGGGGGCCGGAACTGAAGCTTTCTTT. This sequence encodes CAGARGAGTEAFF. The complete variable domain, with remaining parts taken from reference TRBV28 and TRBJ1-1, reads DVKVTQSSRYLVKRTGEKVFLECVQDMDHENMFWYRQDPGLGLRLIYFSYDVKMKEKGDIPEGYSVSREKKERFSLILESASTNQTSMYLCAGARGAGTEAFFGQGTRLTVV.

The chain uses TRBV7-6 and TRBJ1-6; D call uncertain. Germline V gene data show CDR1 as SGHVS and CDR2 as FNYEAQ. The CDR3 has 19 amino acids. Deletions cut 5 bases from V and 8 bases from J, with 28 bases between. The DNA of the CDR3 is TGTGCCAGCAGCGCCCAGAGGGCGGCACAAACTACCCCTTATTCACCCCTCCACTTT. Translating gives CASSAQRAAQTTPYSPLHF.

The chain is built from TRBV9 and TRBJ1-5, with no clear D. The CDR3 is made up of 15 amino acids. The germline gives CDR1 SGDLS, CDR2 YYNGEE. The ends were cut back, 7 bases at V and 2 bases at J, with 16 bases in the middle. The CDR3 protein is CASSQTTGGNQPQHF. The CDR3 DNA reads as TGTGCCAGCTCACAAACCACGGGCGGCAATCAGCCCCAGCATTTT.

This clonotype was seen more than once but under ten times. The chain combines TRBV25-1 with TRBJ1-4; tentative D call: TRBD1 (5 bases). The ends were cut back, 4 bases at V and 8 bases at J, with 17 bases in the middle. Germline CDR1 and CDR2: MGHDK and SYGVNS. This CDR3 has 15 residues. The CDR3, as DNA: TGTGCCAGCAGTGCGGGGCGGTCCCTGCGGGAAAAACTGTTTTTT. Amino acid sequence: CASSAGRSLREKLFF. The full variable domain, its missing parts supplied by reference TRBV25-1 and TRBJ1-4, is EADIYQTPRYLVIGTGKKITLECSQTMGHDKMYWYQQDPGMELHLIHYSYGVNSTEKGDLSSESTVSRIRTEHFPLTLESARPSHTSQYLCASSAGRSLREKLFFGSGTQLSVL.

This clonotype was seen a few times. The V and J genes are TRBV15 and TRBJ1-6; no clear D. Germline lookup yields CDR1 LNHNV and CDR2 YYDKDF (reference sequence). Trimming stripped 1 base from V and 10 bases from J, with 8 bases between. There are 13 residues in the CDR3. The CDR3 nucleotides are TGTGCCACCAGCAGAGGTTCAGGATCACCCCTCCACTTT. It encodes CATSRGSGSPLHF.

At least ten counts were recorded for this clonotype. The chain links TRBV4-3 to TRBJ2-7; 10 positions match TRBD1. Trimming cost V 0 bases and J 5 bases; bases outside gene matches: 7. Germline CDR1 reads LGHNA; CDR2 reads YSLEER. The CDR3 contains 16 residues. As DNA, the CDR3 is TGCGCCAGCAGCCAAGAGGCCGGGACAGGGGTACACGAGCAGTACTTC. Translated: CASSQEAGTGVHEQYF.

This clonotype has ten or more counts. The chain has TRBV3-1 and TRBJ1-2; 7 bases match TRBD1. V lost 3 bases and J lost 8; bases outside the gene matches: 9. There are 14 residues in the CDR3. CDR1 LGHDT and CDR2 YNNKEL come from the germline V gene (reference sequence). CDR3 bases: TGTGCCAGCAGCCAGCTGGCAGGGGGGGCCGGCTACACCTTC. Translation: CASSQLAGGAGYTF.

This clonotype was detected once. The genes are TRBV15 and TRBJ2-7; D remains unclear. V dropped 0 bases and J dropped 3 bases, with 12 bases sitting between them. Germline CDR1 and CDR2: LNHNV and YYDKDF (reference sequence). The CDR3 totals 15 residues. The CDR3 DNA sequence: TGTGCCACCAGCAGAGATCGCAACAGCGACTACGAGCAGTACTTC. It is translated as CATSRDRNSDYEQYF. The variable domain in full, with the rest retrieved from reference TRBV15 and TRBJ2-7, is DAMVIQNPRYQVTQFGKPVTLSCSQTLNHNVMYWYQQKSSQAPKLLFHYYDKDFNNEADTPDNFQSRRPNTSFCFLDIRSPGLGDTAMYLCATSRDRNSDYEQYFGPGTRLTVT.

The chain is built from TRBV9 and TRBJ1-1; 10 nucleotides align to TRBD1. V lost 0 bases, J lost 0 bases, and 5 bases stayed unmatched. The CDR3 is made up of 17 amino acids. Looked up from germline, CDR1 is SGDLS and CDR2 is YYNGEE. CDR3 in amino acids: CASSVGGQGVMNTEAFF. The CDR3 DNA is TGTGCCAGCAGCGTAGGAGGACAGGGGGTTATGAACACTGAAGCTTTCTTT.

About this clonotype itself: The conserved phenylalanine or tryptophan normally closing the CDR3 is absent here, so this likely arose from a read error. This sequence joins TRBV7-2 and TRBJ2-6; D uncertain. Trimming stripped 8 bases from V and 2 bases from J, with 7 bases between. Germline lookup yields CDR1 SGHTA and CDR2 FQGNSA. The CDR3 has 13 amino acids. The CDR3 sequence: CASGRAGANVLTD. In DNA, the CDR3 is TGTGCCAGCGGGCGTGCTGGGGCCAACGTCCTGACTGAC.

The CDR3 region is CASSQMVGATGVNSPLHF. CDR3 DNA sequence: TGCGCCAGCAGCCAGATGGTTGGGGCGACAGGGGTTAATTCACCCCTCCACTTT. V gene TRBV4-3 combines with J gene TRBJ1-6; 8 bases are shared with TRBD1. The CDR3 totals 18 residues. The germline V gene has CDR1 LGHNA and CDR2 YSLEER. Trimming removed 3 bases from V and 6 bases from J; junction bases left unmatched: 13.

The V call is TRBV10-3, the J call TRBJ2-5, with 11 bases lining up with TRBD1. Germline V gives CDR1 ENHRY, CDR2 SYGVKD. V was clipped by 6 bases and J by 7 bases; unmatched bases: 4. This CDR3 contains 13 residues. This chain's CDR3 is CAISRGQGGTQYF. Written as DNA, the CDR3 is TGTGCCATCAGCAGGGGACAGGGGGGGACCCAGTACTTC.

CDR3 region: CASSLVVGPRNYGYTF. The CDR3 DNA reads TGTGCCAGCAGCTTAGTGGTGGGACCGAGAAACTATGGCTACACCTTC. This chain uses TRBV7-8 with TRBJ1-2, with D possibly TRBD1 on 5 matching bases. Trimming removed 1 base at V and 2 bases at J, with 14 bases between. The CDR3 has 16 amino acids. Germline V CDR1 and CDR2: SGHVS, FQNEAQ.

This clonotype was detected many times. The J gene is TRBJ2-7, the V gene TRBV29-1; 9 bases match TRBD1. CDR3 length: 14 amino acids. V gave up 6 bases and J gave up 3 bases; unmatched junction bases: 9. The V gene's germline CDR1 is SQVTM and CDR2 ANQGSEA. CDR3 in amino acids: CSVATPGQGYEQYF. The CDR3 nucleotides read TGCAGCGTGGCCACCCCGGGACAGGGCTACGAGCAGTACTTC.

In this sample, this clonotype turned up many times. This chain connects TRBV29-1 to TRBJ2-5, with 11 bases fitting TRBD1. The CDR3 totals 13 residues. Losses at the gene ends were 6 bases for V and 4 bases for J; bases not matched to a gene: 4. The germline gives CDR1 SQVTM, CDR2 ANQGSEA. The CDR3 region has the DNA TGCAGCGTGCGGACAGGGGGCAGAGAGACCCAGTACTTC. Translation: CSVRTGGRETQYF.

This clonotype was found a few times. V gene TRBV20-1 combines with J gene TRBJ1-6, with D possibly TRBD1 on 5 matching bases. The CDR3 extends over 14 amino acids. Trimming stripped 2 bases from V and 7 bases from J, with 12 bases between. The germline CDR1 and CDR2 sequences are DFQATT and SNEGSKA (reference sequence). The CDR3 here is CSARRGRVNSPLHF. The CDR3 nucleotides read TGCAGTGCTAGACGGGGCAGGGTCAATTCACCCCTCCACTTT.

The V and J genes are TRBV7-2 and TRBJ1-2; the D is unclear. Germline V gene lookup returns CDR1 SGHTA and CDR2 FQGNSA. The V end lost 6 bases, the J end lost 1 base, and 9 bases lay between the germline ends. The CDR3 runs 13 residues. CDR3 loop: CASRRRNNYGYTF. The CDR3 DNA is TGTGCCAGCAGGAGGCGGAATAACTATGGCTACACCTTC.

Many counts were recorded for this clonotype. This chain uses TRBV20-1 with TRBJ2-5; D is possibly TRBD2 (6 bases). This CDR3 contains 13 residues. Germline V gene sequence: CDR1 DFQATT, CDR2 SNEGSKA (reference sequence). Trimming removed 6 bases at V and 5 bases at J, with 16 bases between. The CDR3 DNA follows: TGCAGTGCCGGGCAGAAGGGGAGGGAGACCCAGTACTTC. This sequence encodes CSAGQKGRETQYF.

The rearrangement uses TRBV28 and TRBJ1-1; TRBD1 might be the D (6 bases). CDR1 is MDHEN and CDR2 is SYDVKM in the germline V gene. Trimming left V 5 bases short and J 11 bases short, with 12 bases between. CDR3 length equals 11 residues. CDR3 sequence: CASSGGFEAFF. CDR3 nucleotide sequence: TGTGCCAGCAGTGGGGGCTTTGAGGCTTTCTTT.

This chain joins TRBV27 and TRBJ2-2, with D tentatively TRBD1 (6 bases). Germline CDR1 reads MNHEY; CDR2 reads SMNVEV (reference sequence). Trimming took off 1 base at V and 8 bases at J, with 8 bases between the two ends. The CDR3 covers 13 residues. CDR3 bases: TGTGCCAGCAGTTTATATGGGACAGGGGAGCTGTTTTTT. It yields the protein CASSLYGTGELFF.

This clonotype was seen many times. V and J are TRBV6-5 and TRBJ1-2; no firm D call. The V end was cut by 0 bases, the J end by 4 bases, with 9 bases between. The germline V gene has CDR1 MNHEY and CDR2 SVGAGI. The CDR3 sequence is 14 residues long. This CDR3 reads CASSYSSVPYGYTF. The CDR3 DNA follows: TGTGCCAGCAGTTACTCGTCGGTCCCCTATGGCTACACCTTC.

The J gene is TRBJ1-2, the V gene TRBV20-1; D perhaps matches TRBD1 (5 bases). The CDR3 runs 14 residues. V lost 0 bases, J lost 4 bases, and 12 bases lay in between. CDR1 and CDR2 (germline): DFQATT, SNEGSKA (reference sequence). The chain's CDR3 is CSARDPRGLYGYTF. CDR3 DNA sequence: TGCAGTGCTAGAGATCCCCGGGGACTCTATGGCTACACCTTC.